Listed below are T cell receptor beta chains from one sample, sequenced in a study of cytomegalovirus exposure and HLA in healthy donors. The table came from immunoSEQ multiplex PCR; TCRdb's copy has only in-frame clones and leaves some out. The sample holds around 140,000 clones, more than 75% seen once. Source material: PBMCs. The receptors shown here come from a male donor in good health and CMV-seronegative. The CDR3 runs from the conserved cysteine through the conserved F or W. Each record gives: clone size, J gene, V gene, D gene, CDR3 DNA, CDR3 protein. D genes are given only for firm matches. Part of the rows lack a size; the others show once, few, many or a class for expanded clones.

few | TRBJ1-1 | TRBV6-1 | NA | TGTGCCAGCAGTGACCACGGGGGGTCGAGGGATGAAGCTTTCTTT | CASSDHGGSRDEAFF
NA | TRBJ1-4 | TRBV4-3 | NA | TGCGCCAGCAGCCAAACTTCTAATGAAAAACTGTTTTTT | CASSQTSNEKLFF
NA | TRBJ2-7 | TRBV6-5 | NA | TGTGCCAGCAGCCGAGGGGGGGCCTACGAGCAGTACTTC | CASSRGGAYEQYF
NA | TRBJ2-7 | TRBV7-2 | NA | TGTGCCAGCAGCTCTCCCCAGGGGGGAGCCCGATACGAGCAGTACTTC | CASSSPQGGARYEQYF
NA | TRBJ2-7 | TRBV7-2 | TRBD2 | TGTGCCAGCAGCCTTACTAGCGGGGGGATCCACGAGCAGTACTTC | CASSLTSGGIHEQYF
few | TRBJ1-1 | TRBV7-9 | TRBD1 | TGTGCCAGCAGCGACAGGGTTGGGAACACTGAAGCTTTCTTT | CASSDRVGNTEAFF
NA | TRBJ1-2 | TRBV4-3 | NA | TGCGCCAGCAGCCAAGAGCTGGGCGGAGGAGGCTACACCTTC | CASSQELGGGGYTF
NA | TRBJ1-1 | TRBV27 | TRBD1 | TGTGCCAGCAGTTTGACAGGGGGCAGGGTGAACACTGAAGCTTTCTTT | CASSLTGGRVNTEAFF
few | TRBJ2-7 | TRBV6-6 | NA | TGTGCCAGCAGTTACTCGGAGGGCGGCTACGAGCAGTACTTC | CASSYSEGGYEQYF
NA | TRBJ2-7 | TRBV19 | TRBD1 | TGTGCCAGTAGTAGGGGACAGGGAAGACTCTACGAGCAGTACTTC | CASSRGQGRLYEQYF
NA | TRBJ2-1 | TRBV30 | NA | TGTGCCTGGAGTCCTCGACAGAGCTCCTACAATGAGCAGTTCTTC | CAWSPRQSSYNEQFF